This TCR beta chain was captured by sequencing in a study of molecular identifiers for immune sequencing clone quantification. From the PCR reads, TCRdb called clonotypes with MiXCR, one entry per CDR3 protein. Seen here are around 470,000 distinct CDR3 sequences, about 22% observed once, and the top ten hold under 0.85%. This receptor was identified in a human donor in good health. Some libraries in this study had Jurkat cell RNA spiked in. Sequenced material: naive CD8+ T cells from blood, with Jurkat cell RNA spiked in. Sample subset: FACS-sorted CD8+CD4-CCR7+CD45RA+ naive T cells.

CDR3 sequence reads: CSARGQFLAYEQYF. CDR3 bases: TGCAGTGCGCGGGGACAGTTTTTAGCCTACGAGCAGTACTTC. The genes are TRBV20-1 and TRBJ2-7; D might be TRBD1 (7 bases). There are 14 residues in the CDR3. Trimming took 6 bases from V and 2 from J, leaving 17 bases between them. CDR1 is DFQATT, CDR2 SNEGSKA, per germline (reference sequence).